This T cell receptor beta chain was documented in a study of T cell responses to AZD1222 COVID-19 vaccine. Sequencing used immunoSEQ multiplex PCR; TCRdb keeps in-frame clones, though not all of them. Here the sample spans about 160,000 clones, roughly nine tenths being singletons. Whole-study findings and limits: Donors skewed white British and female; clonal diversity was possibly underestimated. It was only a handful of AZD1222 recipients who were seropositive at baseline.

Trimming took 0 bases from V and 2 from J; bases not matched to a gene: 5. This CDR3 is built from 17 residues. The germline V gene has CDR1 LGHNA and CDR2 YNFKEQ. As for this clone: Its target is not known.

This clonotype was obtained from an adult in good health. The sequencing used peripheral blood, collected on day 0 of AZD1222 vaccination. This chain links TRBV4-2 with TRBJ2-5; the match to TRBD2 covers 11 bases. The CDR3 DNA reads TGTGCCAGCAGCCAAGAAGTGGGGACTAGCGGACAAGAGACCCAGTACTTC. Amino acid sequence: CASSQEVGTSGQETQYF.